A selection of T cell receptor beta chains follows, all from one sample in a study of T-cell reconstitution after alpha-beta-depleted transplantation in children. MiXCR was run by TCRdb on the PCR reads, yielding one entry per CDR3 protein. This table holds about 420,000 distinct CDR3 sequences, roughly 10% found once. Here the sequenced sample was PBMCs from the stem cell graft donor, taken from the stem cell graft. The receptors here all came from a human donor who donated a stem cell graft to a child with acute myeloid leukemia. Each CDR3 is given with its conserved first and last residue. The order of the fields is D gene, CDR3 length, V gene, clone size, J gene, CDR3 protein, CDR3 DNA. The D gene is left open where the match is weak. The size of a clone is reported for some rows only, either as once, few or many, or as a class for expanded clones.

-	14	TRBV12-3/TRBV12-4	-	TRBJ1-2	CASSSEEGNYGYTF	TGTGCCAGCAGTTCGGAGGAGGGTAACTATGGCTACACCTTC
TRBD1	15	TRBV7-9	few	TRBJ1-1	CASSFQTGLNTEAFF	TGTGCCAGCAGCTTCCAGACAGGGCTGAACACTGAAGCTTTCTTT
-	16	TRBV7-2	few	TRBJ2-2	CASSLASGASTGELFF	TGTGCCAGCAGCTTAGCGTCGGGGGCGAGCACCGGGGAGCTGTTTTTT
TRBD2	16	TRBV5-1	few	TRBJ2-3	CASSAGLAGGSDTQYF	TGCGCCAGCAGCGCGGGACTAGCGGGGGGCTCAGATACGCAGTATTTT
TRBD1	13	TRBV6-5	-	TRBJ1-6	CASQTGGGSPLHF	TGTGCCAGTCAAACAGGGGGGGGTTCACCCCTCCACTTT
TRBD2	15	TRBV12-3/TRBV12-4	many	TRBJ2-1	CASSLTSGGFNEQFF	TGTGCCAGCAGTTTAACGAGCGGGGGTTTCAATGAGCAGTTCTTC
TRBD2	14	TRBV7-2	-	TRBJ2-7	CASSLVTSGYEQYF	TGTGCCAGCAGCTTAGTGACTAGCGGTTACGAGCAGTACTTC
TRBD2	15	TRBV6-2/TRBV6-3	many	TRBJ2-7	CASSPQAGDSYEQYF	TGTGCCAGCAGTCCCCAAGCGGGAGACTCCTACGAGCAGTACTTC
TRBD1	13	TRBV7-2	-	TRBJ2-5	CASTWDRGETQYF	TGTGCCAGCACCTGGGACAGGGGGGAGACCCAGTACTTC
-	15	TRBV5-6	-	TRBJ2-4	CASSLGWQGKNIQYF	TGTGCCAGCAGCTTGGGATGGCAGGGGAAAAACATTCAGTACTTC